This note documents a single T cell receptor (beta chain) sequence. The data stem from a study of blood T cell repertoires in COVID-19. For the study at large: COVID-19 samples, acute and convalescent, were from the United States, Italy and Spain. The analysed material was cDNA or gDNA that came from T cells, B-cell-depleted T cells, or PBMCs.

Study processing details: Reference gene primer amplification yielded estimated nucleated cell counts. The protocol was immunoSEQ multiplex PCR, while the TCRdb copy is restricted to in-frame clones and leaves out a portion. Clonal size and the V and J genes are those of that table, whereas D and trimming came from the DNA. There are 150,000 to 190,000 clones in the sample; 80% to 90% occur only once, and more than 7.5% lies in the top ten. Seattle cases were enrolled at active infection and followed longitudinally. CDR1 and CDR2 (germline): LNHDA, SQIVND (reference sequence). V was clipped by 3 bases and J by 8 bases, with 14 bases between them. The CDR3 consists of 14 residues.

Sequenced material: peripheral blood. The rearrangement joins TRBV19 to TRBJ2-1; possible D gene TRBD1, 7 bases. This sequence originates from a woman aged 55-69 years with COVID-19, enrolled during active disease. CDR3 residues: CASSMEGAWDEQFF. The CDR3 bases are TGTGCCAGTAGTATGGAGGGGGCATGGGATGAGCAGTTCTTC.